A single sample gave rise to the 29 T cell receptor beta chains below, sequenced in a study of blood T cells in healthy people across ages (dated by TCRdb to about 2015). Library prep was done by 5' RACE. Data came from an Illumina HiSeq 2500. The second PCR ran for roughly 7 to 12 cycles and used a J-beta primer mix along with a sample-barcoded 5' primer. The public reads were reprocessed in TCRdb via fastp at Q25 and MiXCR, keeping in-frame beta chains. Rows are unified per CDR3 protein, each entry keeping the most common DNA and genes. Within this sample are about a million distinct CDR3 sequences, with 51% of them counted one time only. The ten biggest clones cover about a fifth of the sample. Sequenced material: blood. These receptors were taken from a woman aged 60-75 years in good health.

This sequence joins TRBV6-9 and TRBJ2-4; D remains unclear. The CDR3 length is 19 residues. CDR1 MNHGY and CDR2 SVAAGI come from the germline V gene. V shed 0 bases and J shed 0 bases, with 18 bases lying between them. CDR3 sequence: CASSYSAPCRSRAKNIQYF. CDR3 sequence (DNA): TGTGCCAGCAGTTATTCGGCTCCATGTAGAAGCCGAGCCAAAAACATTCAGTACTTC.

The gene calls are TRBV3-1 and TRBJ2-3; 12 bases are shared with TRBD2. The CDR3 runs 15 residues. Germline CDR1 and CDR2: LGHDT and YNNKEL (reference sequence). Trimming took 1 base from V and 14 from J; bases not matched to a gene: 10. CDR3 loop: CASSQALAGGPYLYF. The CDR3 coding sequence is TGTGCCAGCAGCCAAGCGCTAGCGGGAGGGCCGTATTTGTATTTT.

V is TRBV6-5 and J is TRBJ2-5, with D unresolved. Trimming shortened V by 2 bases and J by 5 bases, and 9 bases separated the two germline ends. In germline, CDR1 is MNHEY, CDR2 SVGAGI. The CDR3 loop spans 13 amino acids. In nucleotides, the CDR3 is TGTGCCAGCAGTTACCCAGGACGGGAGACCCAGTACTTC. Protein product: CASSYPGRETQYF.

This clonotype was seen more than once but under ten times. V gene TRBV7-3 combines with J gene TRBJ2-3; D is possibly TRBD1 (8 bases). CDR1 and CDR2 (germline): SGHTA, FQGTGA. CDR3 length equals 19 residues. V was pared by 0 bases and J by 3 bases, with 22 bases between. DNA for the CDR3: TGTGCCAGCAGCTTAACGGGGGGGACAGGATGGTCACAAACAGATACGCAGTATTTT. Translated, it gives CASSLTGGTGWSQTDTQYF.

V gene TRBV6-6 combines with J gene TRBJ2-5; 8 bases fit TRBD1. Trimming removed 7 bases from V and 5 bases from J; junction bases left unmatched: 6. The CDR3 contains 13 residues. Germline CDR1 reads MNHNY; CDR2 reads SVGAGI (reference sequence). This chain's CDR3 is CASKRTGKETQYF. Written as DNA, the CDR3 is TGTGCCAGCAAAAGGACAGGGAAGGAGACCCAGTACTTC.

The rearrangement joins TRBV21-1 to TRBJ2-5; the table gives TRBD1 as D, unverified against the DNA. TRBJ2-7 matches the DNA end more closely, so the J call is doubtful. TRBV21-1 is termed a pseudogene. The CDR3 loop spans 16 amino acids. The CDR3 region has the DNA TGTGCCAGCAGCAGGAATCCGGGGACAGGGCCCCACGAGCAGTACTTC. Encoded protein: CASSRNPGTGPHEQYF.

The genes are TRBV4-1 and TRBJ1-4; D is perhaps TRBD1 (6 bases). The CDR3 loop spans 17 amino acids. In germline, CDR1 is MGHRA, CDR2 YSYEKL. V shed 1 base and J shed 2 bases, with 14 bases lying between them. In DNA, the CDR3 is TGCGCCAGCAGCCAAGTGGCTACAGGGTCCACTAATGAAAAACTGTTTTTT. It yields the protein CASSQVATGSTNEKLFF.

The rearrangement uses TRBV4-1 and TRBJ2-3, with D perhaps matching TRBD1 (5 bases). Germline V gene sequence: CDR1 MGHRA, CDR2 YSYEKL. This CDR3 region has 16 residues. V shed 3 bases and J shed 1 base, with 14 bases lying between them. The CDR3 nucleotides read TGCGCCAGCAGCCACTACTCCAAGGGGCGCACAGATACGCAGTATTTT. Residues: CASSHYSKGRTDTQYF.

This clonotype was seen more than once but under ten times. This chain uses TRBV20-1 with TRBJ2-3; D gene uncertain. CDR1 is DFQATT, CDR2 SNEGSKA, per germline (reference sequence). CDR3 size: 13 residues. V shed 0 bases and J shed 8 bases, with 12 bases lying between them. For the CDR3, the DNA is TGCAGTGCTAGAGATATCCCGGCGGCTACGCAGTATTTT. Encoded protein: CSARDIPAATQYF.

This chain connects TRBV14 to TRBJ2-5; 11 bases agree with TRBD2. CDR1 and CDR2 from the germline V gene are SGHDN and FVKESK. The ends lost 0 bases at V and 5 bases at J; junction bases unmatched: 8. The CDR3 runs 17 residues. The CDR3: CASSQDRLAGGPETQYF. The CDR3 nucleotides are TGTGCCAGCAGCCAAGATCGGTTAGCGGGAGGGCCGGAGACCCAGTACTTC.

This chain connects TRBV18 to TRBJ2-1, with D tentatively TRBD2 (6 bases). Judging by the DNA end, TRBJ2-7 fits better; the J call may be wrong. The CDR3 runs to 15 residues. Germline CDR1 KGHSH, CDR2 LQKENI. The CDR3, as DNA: TGTGCCAGCTCACCGCCGATAGCGGCTACCTACGAGCAGTACTTC. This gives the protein CASSPPIAATYEQYF.

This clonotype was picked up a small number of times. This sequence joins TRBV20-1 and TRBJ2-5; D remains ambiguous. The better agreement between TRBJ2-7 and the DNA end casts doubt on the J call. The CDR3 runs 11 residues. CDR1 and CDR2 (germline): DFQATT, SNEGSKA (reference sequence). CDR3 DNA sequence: TGCAGTGCAAAACGACAAGGCGAGCAGTACTTC. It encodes CSAKRQGEQYF.

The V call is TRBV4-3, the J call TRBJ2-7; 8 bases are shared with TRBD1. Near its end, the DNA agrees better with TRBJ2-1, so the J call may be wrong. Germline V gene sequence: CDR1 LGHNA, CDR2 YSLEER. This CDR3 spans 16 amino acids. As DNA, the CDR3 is TGCGCCAGCAGCCAGACGGGACAGGCCCCCTACAATGAGCAGTTCTTC. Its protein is CASSQTGQAPYNEQFF.

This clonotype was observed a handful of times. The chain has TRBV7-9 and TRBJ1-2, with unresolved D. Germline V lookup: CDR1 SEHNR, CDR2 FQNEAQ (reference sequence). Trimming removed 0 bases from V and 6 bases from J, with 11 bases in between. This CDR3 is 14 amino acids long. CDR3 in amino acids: CASSLAVADHGYTF. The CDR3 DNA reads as TGTGCCAGCAGCTTAGCTGTGGCAGATCATGGCTACACCTTC.

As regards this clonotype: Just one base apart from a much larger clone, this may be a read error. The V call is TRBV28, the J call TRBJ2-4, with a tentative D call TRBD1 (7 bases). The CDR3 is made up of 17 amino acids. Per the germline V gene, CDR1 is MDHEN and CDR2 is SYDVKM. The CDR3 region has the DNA TGTGCCAGCAGTTTTGCGGGACAGTTTTTAGCCAAAAACATTCAGCACTTC. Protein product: CASSFAGQFLAKNIQHF.

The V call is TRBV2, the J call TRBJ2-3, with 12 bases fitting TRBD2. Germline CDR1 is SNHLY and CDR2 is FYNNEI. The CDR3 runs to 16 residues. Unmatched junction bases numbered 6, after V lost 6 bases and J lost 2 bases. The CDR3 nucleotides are TGTGCCAGCAGGGGACGACTAGCGGGGGCCACAGATACGCAGTATTTT. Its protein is CASRGRLAGATDTQYF.

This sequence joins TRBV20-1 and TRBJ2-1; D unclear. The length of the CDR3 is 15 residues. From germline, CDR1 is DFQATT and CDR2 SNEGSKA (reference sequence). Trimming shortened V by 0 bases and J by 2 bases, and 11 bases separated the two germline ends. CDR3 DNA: TGCAGTGCTAGAGATCGTACGGCCCCCTACAATGAGCAGTTCTTC. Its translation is CSARDRTAPYNEQFF.

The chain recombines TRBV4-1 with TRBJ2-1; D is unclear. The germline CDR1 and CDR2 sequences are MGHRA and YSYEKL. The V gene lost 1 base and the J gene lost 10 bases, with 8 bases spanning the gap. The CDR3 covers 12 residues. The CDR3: CASSQVLGEQFF. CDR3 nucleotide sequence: TGCGCCAGCAGCCAAGTCCTGGGGGAGCAGTTCTTC.

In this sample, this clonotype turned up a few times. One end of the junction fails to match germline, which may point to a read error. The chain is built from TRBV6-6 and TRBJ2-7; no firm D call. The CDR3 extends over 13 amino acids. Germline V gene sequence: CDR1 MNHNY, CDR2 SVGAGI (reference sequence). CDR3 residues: CASSDSGQYEQYF. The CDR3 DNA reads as TGTGCCAGCAGTGACTCGGGTCAATACGAGCAGTACTTC.

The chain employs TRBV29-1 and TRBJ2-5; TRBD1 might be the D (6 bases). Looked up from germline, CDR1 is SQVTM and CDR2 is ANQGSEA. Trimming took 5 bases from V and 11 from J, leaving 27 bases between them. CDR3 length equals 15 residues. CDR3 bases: TGCAGCGTTCAATTAAGCAGGGGTCCGGTCACCAAGCAGTACTTC. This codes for CSVQLSRGPVTKQYF.

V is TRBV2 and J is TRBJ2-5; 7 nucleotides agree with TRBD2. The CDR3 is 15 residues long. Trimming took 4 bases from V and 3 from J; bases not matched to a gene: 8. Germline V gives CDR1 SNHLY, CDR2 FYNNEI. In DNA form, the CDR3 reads TGTGCCAGCAGTGCGGTGGGAGGGTCTAAAGAGACCCAGTACTTC. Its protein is CASSAVGGSKETQYF.

CDR3 sequence: CASSLYPAYSPNEQFF. CDR3 DNA: TGCGCCAGCAGCTTGTATCCAGCCTATTCACCTAATGAGCAGTTCTTC. This chain joins TRBV5-1 and TRBJ2-1; no definite D call. The V and J ends lost 1 base and 7 bases respectively, with 18 bases between them. The CDR3 contains 16 residues. Germline V gives CDR1 SGHRS, CDR2 YFSETQ.

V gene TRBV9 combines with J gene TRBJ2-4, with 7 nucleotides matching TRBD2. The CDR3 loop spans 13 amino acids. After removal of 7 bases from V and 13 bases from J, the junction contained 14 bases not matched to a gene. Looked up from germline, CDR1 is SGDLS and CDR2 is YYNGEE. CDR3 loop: CASGRDHRGEQYF. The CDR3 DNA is TGTGCCAGCGGGCGGGACCATCGGGGGGAGCAGTACTTC.

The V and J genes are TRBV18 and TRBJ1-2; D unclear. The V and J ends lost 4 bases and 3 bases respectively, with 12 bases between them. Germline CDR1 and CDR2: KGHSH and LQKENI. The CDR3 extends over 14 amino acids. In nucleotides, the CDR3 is TGTGCCAGCTCACAATCGAACGGGGACTATGGCTACACCTTC. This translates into CASSQSNGDYGYTF.

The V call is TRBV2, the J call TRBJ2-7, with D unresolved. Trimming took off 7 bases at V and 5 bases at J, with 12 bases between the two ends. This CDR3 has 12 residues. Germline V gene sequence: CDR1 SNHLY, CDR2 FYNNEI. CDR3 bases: TGTGCCAGCAAGGTCCCCTTGAACGAGCAGTACTTC. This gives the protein CASKVPLNEQYF. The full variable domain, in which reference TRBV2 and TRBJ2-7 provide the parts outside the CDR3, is EPEVTQTPSHQVTQMGQEVILRCVPISNHLYFYWYRQILGQKVEFLVSFYNNEISEKSEIFDDQFSVERPDGSNFTLKIRSTKLEDSAMYFCASKVPLNEQYFGPGTRLTVT.

CDR3 sequence: CASSKGLAGRADTQYF. As DNA, the CDR3 is TGTGCCAGCAGCAAAGGACTAGCGGGGAGAGCAGATACGCAGTATTTT. The chain employs TRBV5-8 and TRBJ2-3; 12 bases line up with TRBD2. The length of the CDR3 is 16 residues. Germline V gene lookup returns CDR1 SGHTS and CDR2 YDEGEE. The J segment lost 4 bases and the V segment lost 4 bases, leaving 7 bases of the junction unmatched. The entire variable domain, with the rest obtained from reference TRBV5-8 and TRBJ2-3, is as follows: EAGVTQSPTHLIKTRGQQATLRCSPISGHTSVYWYQQALGLGLQFLLWYDEGEERNRGNFPPRFSGRQFPNYSSELNVNALELEDSALYLCASSKGLAGRADTQYFGPGTRLTVL.

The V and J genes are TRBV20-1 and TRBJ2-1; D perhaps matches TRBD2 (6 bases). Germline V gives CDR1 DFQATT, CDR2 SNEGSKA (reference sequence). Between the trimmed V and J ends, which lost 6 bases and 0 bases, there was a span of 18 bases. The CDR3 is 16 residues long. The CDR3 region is CSAGTGLPSSYNEQFF. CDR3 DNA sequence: TGCAGTGCCGGAACCGGACTACCGAGCTCCTACAATGAGCAGTTCTTC.

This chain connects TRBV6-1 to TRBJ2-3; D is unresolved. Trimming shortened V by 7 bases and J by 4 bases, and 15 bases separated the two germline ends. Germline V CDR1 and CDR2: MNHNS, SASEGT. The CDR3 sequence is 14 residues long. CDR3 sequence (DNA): TGTGCCAGCATGCGGCTTGTTTCCCCAGATACGCAGTATTTT. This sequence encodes CASMRLVSPDTQYF.

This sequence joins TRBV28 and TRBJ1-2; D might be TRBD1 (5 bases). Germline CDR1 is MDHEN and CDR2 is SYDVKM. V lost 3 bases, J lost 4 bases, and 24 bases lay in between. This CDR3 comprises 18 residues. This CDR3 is CASSFPPRVPGRLYGYTF. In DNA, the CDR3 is TGTGCCAGCAGTTTCCCCCCCAGGGTTCCGGGACGGCTCTATGGCTACACCTTC.